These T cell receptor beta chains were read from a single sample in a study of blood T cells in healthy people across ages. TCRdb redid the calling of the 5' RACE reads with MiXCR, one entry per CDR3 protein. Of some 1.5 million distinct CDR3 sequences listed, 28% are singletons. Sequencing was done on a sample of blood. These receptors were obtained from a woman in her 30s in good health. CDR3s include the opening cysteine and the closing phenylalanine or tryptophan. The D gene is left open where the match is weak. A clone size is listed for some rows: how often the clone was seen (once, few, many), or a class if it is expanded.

TGTGCCAGCAGCTCCTCAACGGGGTTGGAGCAGTACTTC | CASSSSTGLEQYF | TRBJ2-7 | many | TRBV11-2 | 13 | -
TGTGCCAACACCTGGGGCGGGAGCACAGATACGCAGTATTTT | CANTWGGSTDTQYF | TRBJ2-3 | few | TRBV7-9 | 14 | -
TGCAGCGTTGTTTGGGGGGCGCGGGAGCAGTTCTTC | CSVVWGAREQFF | TRBJ2-1 | - | TRBV29-1 | 12 | -
TGCGCCAGCAGCTTGAGGCCGGGACAGGGGGCCGATCAGCCCCAGCATTTT | CASSLRPGQGADQPQHF | TRBJ1-5 | - | TRBV5-1 | 17 | TRBD1
TGCGCCAGCAGCCAAGACCCGTTGAACACTGAAGCTTTCTTT | CASSQDPLNTEAFF | TRBJ1-1 | many | TRBV4-3 | 14 | -
TGTGCCAGCAGTGAACAGGGGCAGACCACAGATACGCAGTATTTT | CASSEQGQTTDTQYF | TRBJ2-3 | - | TRBV2 | 15 | -
TGCGCCAGCAGGAATTCCGGGACAGGGGTAGCCTATGGCTACACCTTC | CASRNSGTGVAYGYTF | TRBJ1-2 | few | TRBV10-2 | 16 | TRBD1
TGCGCCAGCAGGGACCAAACAGGGCAGTACGCTGAAGCTTTCTTT | CASRDQTGQYAEAFF | TRBJ1-1 | - | TRBV5-1 | 15 | -
TGCAGTGCTTATCCGGGACAGGGGAACACCGGGGAGCGGTTTTTT | CSAYPGQGNTGERFF | TRBJ2-2 | - | TRBV20-1 | 15 | TRBD1
TGTGCCAGTCTAGAGGAGGGCATGGTTTCGCCGTTCTTC | CASLEEGMVSPFF | TRBJ2-1 | - | TRBV19 | 13 | -
TGTGCCAGCAGTTCGGGGGGGGGCTCTTACAATGAGCAGTTCTTC | CASSSGGGSYNEQFF | TRBJ2-1 | many | TRBV5-1 | 15 | TRBD2
TGTGCCATCAGTCCGAAACAGGGTAGAGAGGAGCAGTTCTTC | CAISPKQGREEQFF | TRBJ2-1 | - | TRBV10-3 | 14 | -
TGTGCCACCAGCAGAGAGCAGAGCTCCTACAATGAGCAGTTCTTC | CATSREQSSYNEQFF | TRBJ2-1 | - | TRBV15 | 15 | -
TGCAGTGCTAGCCCCGGGGAGTCGGGTTCCAATGAGCAGTTCTTC | CSASPGESGSNEQFF | TRBJ2-1 | - | TRBV20-1 | 15 | -
TGCAGTGCCCCGGACCTGGGAAATTCACCCCTCCACTTT | CSAPDLGNSPLHF | TRBJ1-6 | few | TRBV20-1 | 13 | -
TGCAGTGCTAGAGGTCAATACCACCAAGAGACCCAGTACTTC | CSARGQYHQETQYF | TRBJ2-5 | - | TRBV20-1 | 14 | -
TGTGCCAGCAGCGACTCGGACAGGCCAGGTTGGGGCTACACCTTC | CASSDSDRPGWGYTF | TRBJ1-2 | - | TRBV7-9 | 15 | TRBD1
TGCAGTGCTAAAGGGGTTGAAAAACTGTTTTTT | CSAKGVEKLFF | TRBJ1-4 | few | TRBV20-1 | 11 | -
TGTGCCAACAGCTTAGTCCTGGGGCCACCTGGCTCCTACGAGCAGTACTTC | CANSLVLGPPGSYEQYF | TRBJ2-7 | once | TRBV13 | 17 | -
TGTGCCAGCAGCGCCGGGACAGGGAGAAATTCACCCCTCCACTTT | CASSAGTGRNSPLHF | TRBJ1-6 | - | TRBV7-2 | 15 | TRBD1
TGCAGCGGGCGCGGCGGGGGAAATGAAAAACTGTTTTTT | CSGRGGGNEKLFF | TRBJ1-4 | - | TRBV29-1 | 13 | -
TGCGCCAGCAGCTTCCAGCGGATGCAAGAGACCCAGTACTTC | CASSFQRMQETQYF | TRBJ2-5 | many | TRBV5-1 | 14 | -
TGTGCCAGCAGTGAAGCGGGACAGTACGAGCAGTACTTC | CASSEAGQYEQYF | TRBJ2-7 | - | TRBV6-1 | 13 | TRBD1
TGTGCCAGCAGCGTAGTGAGCGGGGTGTCCAATGAGCAGTTCTTC | CASSVVSGVSNEQFF | TRBJ2-1 | few | TRBV9 | 15 | TRBD2
TGCAGCGCCGATGGGGGCAGGGGGCACGGCACTGAAGCTTTCTTT | CSADGGRGHGTEAFF | TRBJ1-1 | many | TRBV29-1 | 15 | TRBD1
TGCGCCAGCAGCCAAGATCGGCCATTTAATGAGCAGTTCTTC | CASSQDRPFNEQFF | TRBJ2-1 | - | TRBV4-3 | 14 | -
TGTGCCAGCAGCCCTGACTACCCGACTGAAGCTTTCTTT | CASSPDYPTEAFF | TRBJ1-1 | few | TRBV7-9 | 13 | -
TGCGCCAGCAGCCAAGATAGTGGGCTAGTCAATGAGCAGTTCTTC | CASSQDSGLVNEQFF | TRBJ2-1 | many | TRBV4-3 | 15 | -
TGTGCCAGTAGTATTTTAGAGACCAATGAGCAGTTCTTC | CASSILETNEQFF | TRBJ2-1 | few | TRBV19 | 13 | -
TGTGTCAGCAGCCATGACAGGGCTTCCAACTATGGCTACACCTTC | CVSSHDRASNYGYTF | TRBJ1-2 | - | TRBV5-4 | 15 | TRBD1
TGTGCCAGCTCACCTGCAGCAGGTTCCTCCTATGGCTACACCTTC | CASSPAAGSSYGYTF | TRBJ1-2 | once | TRBV18 | 15 | -
TGTGCCAGCAGTTTAGCGCATCGGGGTGGTGATCAGCCCCAGCATTTT | CASSLAHRGGDQPQHF | TRBJ1-5 | - | TRBV12-3/TRBV12-4 | 16 | -
TGTGCCAGCAGGCCCGACAGGGGGGTCACTGAAGCTTTCTTT | CASRPDRGVTEAFF | TRBJ1-1 | - | TRBV12-3/TRBV12-4 | 14 | TRBD1
TGTGCCAGCAGTTACGGCGGGAGTATTAGAAATGAGCAGTTCTTC | CASSYGGSIRNEQFF | TRBJ2-1 | - | TRBV6-5 | 15 | TRBD2
TGCGCCAGCAGCCAAGATGGGACTAAGCTTACCTACGAGCAGTACTTC | CASSQDGTKLTYEQYF | TRBJ2-7 | many | TRBV4-3 | 16 | TRBD2
TGCAGCGTTGGAGACACAATTCTAGCCAAAAACATTCAGTACTTC | CSVGDTILAKNIQYF | TRBJ2-4 | many | TRBV29-1 | 15 | -
TGTCCGGGCTCAGATACGCAGTATTTT | CPGSDTQYF | TRBJ2-3 | - | TRBV3-1 | 9 | -
TGTGCCAGCAGCTTGGAGAAGTTTGGGACCCAGTACTTC | CASSLEKFGTQYF | TRBJ2-5 | few | TRBV7-2 | 13 | -
TGCGCCAGCAGCCAAGAGAGCGGGAGTTATGAAGAGCAGTACTTC | CASSQESGSYEEQYF | TRBJ2-7 | - | TRBV4-3 | 15 | TRBD2
TGTGCCAGCAGTTTCGGGGGGAGTGAGTACTTC | CASSFGGSEYF | TRBJ2-7 | - | TRBV28 | 11 | TRBD2
TGTGCCAGCAGCTTCGGGACAGGGGGCGAGGGCTACACCTTC | CASSFGTGGEGYTF | TRBJ1-2 | - | TRBV11-2 | 14 | TRBD1
TGCGCCAGCAGTCAACAGGGGGCCTACAACAATGAGCAGTTCTTC | CASSQQGAYNNEQFF | TRBJ2-1 | - | TRBV5-1 | 15 | TRBD1
TGTGCCAGCAGCTTATATTGGGTTAATAACAATGAGCAGTTCTTC | CASSLYWVNNNEQFF | TRBJ2-1 | few | TRBV7-2 | 15 | -
TGCGCCAGCAGCCAAACAGGCGGAGGGCTCCAAGAGACCCAGTACTTC | CASSQTGGGLQETQYF | TRBJ2-5 | - | TRBV5-1 | 16 | -
TGTGCCAGTAGTATACCGGCAGAACAGGGCTTTGAGACCCAGTACTTC | CASSIPAEQGFETQYF | TRBJ2-5 | once | TRBV19 | 16 | -
TGTGCCAGCAGTGATAGCAGGGATGACAATGAGCAGTTCTTC | CASSDSRDDNEQFF | TRBJ2-1 | - | TRBV2 | 14 | -
TGTGCCAGCAGCTCGGACAGGGAGAACAAACTGTTTTTT | CASSSDRENKLFF | TRBJ1-4 | few | TRBV7-9 | 13 | TRBD1
TGCAGTGCTCCACAGGGACATGGCTACACCTTC | CSAPQGHGYTF | TRBJ1-2 | few | TRBV20-1 | 11 | -
TGTGCCAGCTCACCACCGGCGAGTCCCTACGAGCAGTACTTC | CASSPPASPYEQYF | TRBJ2-7 | few | TRBV18 | 14 | -
TGCGCCAGCAGCCTGGCGGAGGCCCAGTACTTC | CASSLAEAQYF | TRBJ2-5 | few | TRBV5-1 | 11 | -
TGTGCCATCAGTCCTCTAGAAAACAATGAGCAGTTCTTC | CAISPLENNEQFF | TRBJ2-1 | many | TRBV10-3 | 13 | -
TGTGCCAGCAGTTGGGAGGCCATGAACACTGAAGCTTTCTTT | CASSWEAMNTEAFF | TRBJ1-1 | - | TRBV12-3/TRBV12-4 | 14 | -